Listed here are 16 T cell receptor beta chains from one sample, sequenced in a study of cytomegalovirus exposure and HLA in healthy donors. The study ran its PCR with 60 Vbeta and 13 Jbeta primers. Produced via immunoSEQ multiplex PCR; TCRdb's table is partial and in-frame only. This sample's table has roughly 100,000 clones. The sample comprised PBMCs. The receptors here all came from a man aged 40-55 years in good health and CMV-seronegative.

V gene TRBV5-1 combines with J gene TRBJ2-1, with TRBD2 identical over 8 bases. The CDR3 extends over 17 amino acids. The germline V gene encodes CDR1 SGHRS and CDR2 YFSETQ. V lost 3 bases and J lost 8; bases outside the gene matches: 16. The CDR3 DNA reads as TGCGCCAGCAGCTGGGGCTTAGCGGGGCGGCCCGTGGATGAGCAGTTCTTC. It specifies CASSWGLAGRPVDEQFF.

The chain couples TRBV27 to TRBJ1-1, with D perhaps matching TRBD1 (6 bases). The CDR3 is 13 residues long. Trimming took off 6 bases at V and 5 bases at J, with 13 bases between the two ends. Germline values: CDR1 MNHEY, CDR2 SMNVEV (reference sequence). The CDR3 spells CASSLRGFTEAFF. The CDR3 coding sequence is TGTGCCAGCAGCTTAAGGGGGTTTACTGAAGCTTTCTTT.

The CDR3 region has the DNA TGTGCCAGCAGTTCGGGGGTAGGCAATCAGCCCCAGCATTTT. It codes for CASSSGVGNQPQHF. The rearrangement links TRBV6-6 to TRBJ1-5; TRBD1 might be the D (5 bases). Trimming shortened V by 4 bases and J by 2 bases, and 9 bases separated the two germline ends. The CDR3 sequence is 14 residues long. In germline, CDR1 is MNHNY, CDR2 SVGAGI (reference sequence).

The genes are TRBV11-2 and TRBJ2-1; D call uncertain. The CDR3 is 13 residues long. The V end was cut by 5 bases, the J end by 12 bases, with 17 bases between. Looked up from germline, CDR1 is SGHAT and CDR2 is FQNNGV. The CDR3 sequence is CASSNDNWSWQFF. The CDR3 DNA is TGTGCCAGCAGCAACGATAATTGGAGTTGGCAGTTCTTC.

This chain joins TRBV30 and TRBJ1-2, with 8 bases that match TRBD1. V trimming: 6 bases; J trimming: 5 bases; junction bases outside the gene matches: 11. This CDR3 spans 14 amino acids. Germline CDR1 GTSNPN, CDR2 SVGIG (reference sequence). The CDR3 region has the DNA TGTGCCTGCAAAGGACAGGGTTTCGGGTATGGCTACACCTTC. It yields the protein CACKGQGFGYGYTF.

The V gene is TRBV6-5, the J gene TRBJ1-6; D is possibly TRBD1 (5 bases). CDR3 length equals 15 residues. V was trimmed by 2 bases and J by 0 bases, leaving 5 bases between them. Germline CDR1 and CDR2: MNHEY and SVGAGI. The CDR3 DNA follows: TGTGCCAGCAGTTACAGGGGCTCCTATAATTCACCCCTCCACTTT. This encodes CASSYRGSYNSPLHF.

The chain employs TRBV19 and TRBJ1-6; D not certain. The germline V gene has CDR1 LNHDA and CDR2 SQIVND (reference sequence). The CDR3 totals 12 residues. Trimming shortened V by 6 bases and J by 6 bases, and 6 bases separated the two germline ends. The chain's CDR3 is CASRAANSPLHF. CDR3 nucleotide sequence: TGTGCCAGTAGGGCCGCTAATTCACCCCTCCACTTT.

V gene TRBV4-1 combines with J gene TRBJ2-7; possible D gene TRBD2, 6 bases. CDR1 and CDR2 (germline): MGHRA, YSYEKL. V was pared by 0 bases and J by 1 base, with 16 bases between. The CDR3 is 17 amino acids. The CDR3 here is CASSQDHLTGDSYEQYF. CDR3 nucleotide sequence: TGCGCCAGCAGCCAAGACCATCTGACGGGGGATTCCTACGAGCAGTACTTC.

A note on this clone: Because it lacks the conserved phenylalanine or tryptophan at the end, this CDR3 is likely a read error. This sequence joins TRBV19 and TRBJ1-5; D remains ambiguous. V gave up 4 bases and J gave up 2 bases, with 9 bases separating them. This CDR3 region has 14 residues. The germline CDR1 and CDR2 sequences are LNHDA and SQIVND (reference sequence). In DNA, the CDR3 is TGTGCCAGTAGTAGCCAGGTAGGCAATCAGCCCCAGCATTCT. It encodes CASSSQVGNQPQHS.

V is TRBV7-8 and J is TRBJ1-1; D is ambiguous. V lost 1 base and J lost 0, with 15 bases in between. The CDR3 totals 17 residues. Germline V gene lookup returns CDR1 SGHVS and CDR2 FQNEAQ. The CDR3 spells CASSLVAAAYMNTEAFF. The CDR3 DNA reads TGTGCCAGCAGCTTAGTTGCGGCCGCTTACATGAACACTGAAGCTTTCTTT.

The V gene is TRBV30, the J gene TRBJ2-5; TRBD2 aligns across 11 bases. This CDR3 comprises 14 residues. Germline loops: CDR1 GTSNPN, CDR2 SVGIG (reference sequence). J lost 5 bases, V lost 4 bases, and 6 bases had no gene match. CDR3: CAWTSGGSLETQYF. The CDR3 coding sequence is TGTGCCTGGACTAGCGGGGGGAGTTTGGAGACCCAGTACTTC.

The CDR3 is CASSPLGGNYGYTF. The CDR3, as DNA: TGTGCCAGCAGCCCACTCGGCGGTAACTATGGCTACACCTTC. The V and J genes are TRBV11-2 and TRBJ1-2; no clear D. The V gene lost 5 bases and the J gene lost 1 base, with 11 bases spanning the gap. From germline, CDR1 is SGHAT and CDR2 FQNNGV. CDR3 length: 14 residues.

The gene calls are TRBV27 and TRBJ2-1; TRBD2 aligns across 14 bases. The CDR3 has 17 amino acids. V shed 5 bases and J 1 base; nucleotides not matched to a gene: 4. Germline assignment: CDR1 MNHEY and CDR2 SMNVEV (reference sequence). The CDR3 spells CASSVRLAGGSYNEQFF. The CDR3 DNA reads as TGTGCCAGCAGTGTCCGACTAGCGGGAGGGTCCTACAATGAGCAGTTCTTC.

The chain couples TRBV21-1 to TRBJ2-7; TRBD2 is the table's D call, not checked against the DNA. TRBV21-1 counts as a pseudogene. The CDR3 totals 11 residues. The CDR3 DNA follows: TGTGCCGACGGGGGAGGTGTCGAGCAGTACTTC. This translates into CADGGGVEQYF.

The CDR3 nucleotides read TGTGCCAGCAGCTTGGGGGGGCTCCTTGAAGCTTTCTTT. Translating gives CASSLGGLLEAFF. The chain combines TRBV5-4 with TRBJ1-1; tentatively, D is TRBD1 (6 bases). The CDR3 spans 13 residues. Trimming pared 0 bases from V and 7 bases from J, leaving 10 bases between. Germline V CDR1 and CDR2: SGHNT, YYREEE (reference sequence).

J is TRBJ1-1 and V is TRBV2; TRBD1 might be the D (6 bases). Trimming took 10 bases from V and 2 from J, leaving 17 bases between them. Germline V gene sequence: CDR1 SNHLY, CDR2 FYNNEI. This CDR3 comprises 14 residues. CDR3 nucleotide sequence: TGTGCCACCGAGAGTAGGACAGCAAACACTGAAGCTTTCTTT. It specifies CATESRTANTEAFF.